The T cell receptor (beta chain) described here comes from a study of T cells after yellow fever vaccination. CDR3 size: 15 residues. The V end lost 4 bases, the J end lost 2 bases, and 12 bases lay between the germline ends. CDR1 is LNHNV and CDR2 is YYDKDF in the germline V gene (reference sequence). Broader study findings: Abundant bulk-derived clonotypes could contaminate FACS-sorted repertoires. Post-booster repertoires again held most primary-vaccination clones (about 96% CD4, roughly 88% CD8). Though weaker, the secondary response peaked faster, on day 5 versus 15.

5'RACE template switching added a universal primer site and UMIs to TCR cDNA. TCRdb redid the calling of the 5' RACE reads with MiXCR, one entry per CDR3 protein. The sample yields 170,000 or so distinct CDR3 sequences, approximately 6% seen once. This clonotype has ten or more counts. What it binds is not known. The starting material was CD4+ T cells sorted from PBMCs, obtained on the day of the first yellow fever vaccination. This clonotype was obtained from a man younger than 35 who received the YFV17D yellow fever vaccine. The rearrangement uses TRBV15 and TRBJ2-4; D unresolved. CDR3 nucleotides: TGTGCCACCAGCATCGTGGGGAAAACCAAAAACATTCAGTACTTC. It encodes CATSIVGKTKNIQYF.